Each of the 10 T cell receptor beta chains below was sequenced from the same sample in a study of Ad26.COV2.S vaccination and SARS-CoV-2 variants. The data were produced by immunoSEQ multiplex PCR, yet TCRdb's version contains in-frame clones alone and is incomplete. The data show about 320,000 clones, 90% seen once. Treatment denoted: approximately 18 received Ad26.COV2.S at low or high dose, single or two shots; about five received placebo; per-sample allocation not given. Repertoires come from day 63 after the first vaccine or placebo injection. This sample comprised peripheral blood, obtained in a trial of Ad26.COV2.S vaccine versus placebo. Receptors originate from a person between 18 and 65 years old who received the Ad26.COV2.S COVID-19 vaccine or a placebo.

The chain has TRBV5-1 and TRBJ1-1, with D perhaps TRBD1 (6 bases). Germline V gene sequence: CDR1 SGHRS, CDR2 YFSETQ. CDR3 length: 15 amino acids. The V and J ends lost 4 bases and 2 bases respectively, with 15 bases between them. CDR3 region: CASSTMDSVNTEAFF. DNA of the CDR3: TGCGCCAGCAGCACAATGGACAGCGTCAACACTGAAGCTTTCTTT.

The gene calls are TRBV12-3 or TRBV12-4 and TRBJ1-1; no firm D call. Between the trimmed V and J ends, which lost 5 bases and 2 bases, there was a span of 6 bases. This CDR3 is 12 amino acids long. This CDR3 is CASSMGNTEAFF. DNA for the CDR3: TGTGCCAGCAGTATGGGTAACACTGAAGCTTTCTTT.

This chain connects TRBV5-5 to TRBJ1-4; no clear D gene. The CDR3 runs to 14 residues. V was shortened by 0 bases and J by 5 bases, with 8 bases between the two germline ends. The germline CDR1 and CDR2 sequences are SGHKS and YYEKEE (reference sequence). CDR3 sequence (DNA): TGTGCCAGCAGCTTGGAGCCGGGAAATGAAAAACTGTTTTTT. This encodes CASSLEPGNEKLFF.

The genes are TRBV19 and TRBJ2-7, with 10 bases aligning to TRBD1. Germline V gene data show CDR1 as LNHDA and CDR2 as SQIVND (reference sequence). V lost 4 bases and J lost 6; bases outside the gene matches: 3. The length of the CDR3 is 13 residues. Written as DNA, the CDR3 is TGTGCCAGTAGTAGAAGGACAGGGGGCGAGCAGTACGTC. It codes for CASSRRTGGEQYV.

V usage is TRBV2 and J usage is TRBJ2-1; D might be TRBD2 (6 bases). V was pared by 5 bases and J by 8 bases, with 16 bases between. This CDR3 has 14 amino acids. The germline V gene encodes CDR1 SNHLY and CDR2 FYNNEI. The CDR3 nucleotides are TGTGCCAGCAGTTCCGAACTAGCCGAGGATGAGCAGTTCTTC. Translated, it gives CASSSELAEDEQFF.

The chain couples TRBV25-1 to TRBJ1-2, with 8 bases aligning to TRBD1. With V trimmed by 4 bases and J by 2 bases, 3 bases remained unmatched. CDR3 size: 14 residues. Per the germline V gene, CDR1 is MGHDK and CDR2 is SYGVNS. The CDR3: CASSGQGTNYGYTF. The CDR3 nucleotides read TGTGCCAGCAGTGGACAGGGGACGAACTATGGCTACACCTTC.

The chain joins TRBV5-4 to TRBJ2-3; 7 bases are shared with TRBD2. Per germline, CDR1 SGHNT and CDR2 YYREEE (reference sequence). This CDR3 is built from 17 residues. The ends lost 0 bases at V and 4 bases at J; junction bases unmatched: 11. For the CDR3, the DNA is TGTGCCAGCAGCTTGGTGCCGCGGGAGCCTCCCTCAGATACGCAGTATTTT. It yields the protein CASSLVPREPPSDTQYF.

This chain connects TRBV30 to TRBJ1-5; a weak D match, TRBD1 (5 bases). Looked up from germline, CDR1 is GTSNPN and CDR2 is SVGIG (reference sequence). The V and J ends lost 1 base and 6 bases respectively, with 10 bases between them. The CDR3 contains 13 residues. The CDR3 protein is CAWSERQGQPQHF. Here the CDR3 DNA reads TGTGCCTGGAGTGAGCGGCAGGGTCAGCCCCAGCATTTT.

Here the CDR3 reads CASSGLGQTTDTQYF. CDR3 nucleotide sequence: TGTGCCAGCAGCGGCTTGGGACAGACCACAGATACGCAGTATTTT. The rearrangement uses TRBV5-6 and TRBJ2-3, with 7 bases matching TRBD1. J lost 2 bases, V lost 4 bases, and 7 bases had no gene match. The CDR3 has 15 residues. Germline V CDR1 and CDR2: SGHDT, YYEEEE.

The chain combines TRBV19 with TRBJ1-3, with D unclear. Germline assignment: CDR1 LNHDA and CDR2 SQIVND (reference sequence). The CDR3 runs to 12 residues. V gave up 6 bases and J gave up 4 bases, with 7 bases separating them. CDR3 amino acids: CASSLKGNTIYF. CDR3 nucleotides: TGTGCCAGTAGCCTCAAAGGAAACACCATATATTTT. Full variable domain (missing parts from reference TRBV19 and TRBJ1-3): DGGITQSPKYLFRKEGQNVTLSCEQNLNHDAMYWYRQDPGQGLRLIYYSQIVNDFQKGDIAEGYSVSREKKESFPLTVTSAQKNPTAFYLCASSLKGNTIYFGEGSWLTVV.